Sequencing of this T cell receptor delta chain was carried out in a study of human gamma delta and Vdelta1 T cells. TCRdb fed the PCR reads to CATT. The sample has roughly 1,400 delta-chain clones; approximately 40% are singletons. This clone is medium-sized (0.01 to 0.1%) within its sample. The CDR3 runs 23 residues. Unmatched junction bases numbered 24, after V lost 2 bases and J lost 1 base. Germline CDR1 is TSWWSYY and CDR2 is QGS. This sequence originates from a human donor in good health. The chain links TRDV1 to TRDJ1; 11 bases map to TRDD3. Specimen: Vdelta1 gamma-delta T cells from blood. For the CDR3, the DNA is TGTGCTCTTGGGGAATACTTACGCCCGATGAGCTGGGGGATACCTAATCCCACCGATAAACTCATCTTT. Residues: CALGEYLRPMSWGIPNPTDKLIF.